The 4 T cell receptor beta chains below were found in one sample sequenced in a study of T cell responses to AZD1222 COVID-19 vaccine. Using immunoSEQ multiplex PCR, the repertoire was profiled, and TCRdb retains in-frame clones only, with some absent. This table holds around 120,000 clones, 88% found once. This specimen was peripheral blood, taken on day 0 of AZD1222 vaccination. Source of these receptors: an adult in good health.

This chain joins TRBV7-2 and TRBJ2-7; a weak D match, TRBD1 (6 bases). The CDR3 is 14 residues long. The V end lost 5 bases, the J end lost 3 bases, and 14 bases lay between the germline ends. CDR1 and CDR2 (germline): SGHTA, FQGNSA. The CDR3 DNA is TGTGCCAGCAGCCCCCAAGGGGGTGGCTACGAGCAGTACTTC. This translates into CASSPQGGGYEQYF.

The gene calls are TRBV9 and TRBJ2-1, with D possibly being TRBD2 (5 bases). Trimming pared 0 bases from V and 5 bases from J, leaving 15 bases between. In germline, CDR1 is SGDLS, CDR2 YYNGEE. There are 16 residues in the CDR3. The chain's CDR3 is CASSVEASLPNNEQFF. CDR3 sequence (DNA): TGTGCCAGCAGCGTAGAGGCTAGCCTACCCAACAATGAGCAGTTCTTC.

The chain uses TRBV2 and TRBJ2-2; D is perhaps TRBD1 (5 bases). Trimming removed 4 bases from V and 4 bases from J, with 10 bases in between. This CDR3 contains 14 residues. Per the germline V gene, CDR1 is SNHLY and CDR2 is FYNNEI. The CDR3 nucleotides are TGTGCCAGCAGTGTTCGTGGGGCCACCGGGGAGCTGTTTTTT. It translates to CASSVRGATGELFF.

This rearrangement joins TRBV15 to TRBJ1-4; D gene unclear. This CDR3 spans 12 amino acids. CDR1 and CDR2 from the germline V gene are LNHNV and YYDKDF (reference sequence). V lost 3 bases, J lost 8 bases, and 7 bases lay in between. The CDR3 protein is CATSRLKEKLFF. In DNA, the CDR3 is TGTGCCACCAGCAGGCTCAAGGAAAAACTGTTTTTT.